This T cell receptor beta chain was sequenced in a study of blood T cell repertoires in COVID-19. The wider study: Material from acute and convalescent COVID-19 was sourced from the United States, Italy and Spain.

Only a few counts were recorded for this clone. As processed by the authors: Amplification with reference gene primers provided the estimates of nucleated cell counts. TCRdb keeps only in-frame clones here, not all; method: immunoSEQ multiplex PCR. That table furnishes V, J and clone size, whereas the DNA furnished D and trimming. Among 100,000 to 150,000 clones, 60% to 80% were seen once, and the ten largest hold about 1.9%. The CDR3 is made up of 13 amino acids. Trimming removed 11 bases from V and 4 bases from J; junction bases left unmatched: 7. Germline-derived CDR1 and CDR2 are LNHDA and SQIVND (reference sequence).

The TCR sequence derives from a woman in her 70s with acute or convalescent COVID-19. The J gene is TRBJ1-4, the V gene TRBV19; 7 bases align to TRBD1. Source material: peripheral blood. The DNA of the CDR3 is TGTGCCTCTTCAACAGGGGTTAATGAAAAACTGTTTTTT. The encoded protein is CASSTGVNEKLFF. Looking up the rest from reference TRBV19 and TRBJ1-4 gives the full variable domain: DGGITQSPKYLFRKEGQNVTLSCEQNLNHDAMYWYRQDPGQGLRLIYYSQIVNDFQKGDIAEGYSVSREKKESFPLTVTSAQKNPTAFYLCASSTGVNEKLFFGSGTQLSVL.